The subject of this entry is one T cell receptor (beta chain). This entry belongs to a study of blood T cell repertoires in COVID-19. Study context: Sample material is recorded as cDNA or gDNA derived from T cells, B-cell-depleted T cells, or PBMCs.

The table came from immunoSEQ multiplex PCR; TCRdb's copy has only in-frame clones and leaves some out. Of about 250,000 clones listed, around 90% are singletons. V gave up 4 bases and J gave up 5 bases, with 15 bases separating them. The CDR3 contains 16 residues. Germline V lookup: CDR1 SGHVS, CDR2 FQNEAQ. Across about two dozen US areas, participants ranged in age from about 18 to 100 years. Researchers sorted participants into cohorts using their self-reported clinical history. The sequenced sample consisted of PBMCs or T cells enriched from blood (not recorded which). The receptor comes from a woman in her twenties or thirties with acute COVID-19. This chain uses TRBV7-8 with TRBJ1-6; weak D call: TRBD1 (6 bases). CDR3 in DNA: TGTGCCAGCAGCTCCTACAGCAGGGGTGATAATTCACCCCTCCACTTT. Translating gives CASSSYSRGDNSPLHF.